The 18 T cell receptor beta chains presented below share a single source sample, sequenced in a study of CD8 T cells in ankylosing spondylitis. MiXCR, applied by TCRdb to the 5' RACE reads, yields one record per CDR3 protein. Of 250,000 or so distinct CDR3 sequences listed, 20% to 30% are singletons. Sequenced sample: blood, either unsorted or a sorted T cell fraction (not recorded which). Receptor source: a male donor with ankylosing spondylitis or in good health (not recorded which).

The chain couples TRBV14 to TRBJ2-7, with D perhaps TRBD2 (5 bases). The CDR3 is made up of 15 amino acids. The germline V gene encodes CDR1 SGHDN and CDR2 FVKESK. The V end was cut by 3 bases, the J end by 2 bases, with 14 bases between. This CDR3 is CASSHSGGPTYEQYF. The CDR3 bases are TGTGCCAGCAGCCATTCTGGCGGGCCAACCTACGAGCAGTACTTC.

The sample holds a few counts of this clonotype. CDR3 DNA sequence: TGCAGCGTTGACAGGGCGGACACCGGGGAGCTGTTTTTT. Its translation is CSVDRADTGELFF. This chain joins TRBV29-1 and TRBJ2-2; perhaps TRBD1 as D (5 bases). CDR1 is SQVTM and CDR2 is ANQGSEA in the germline V gene. The CDR3 sequence is 13 residues long. The V and J ends lost 3 bases and 3 bases respectively, with 8 bases between them.

The chain combines TRBV29-1 with TRBJ2-6; 10 bases align to TRBD1. The CDR3 length is 16 residues. V lost 4 bases and J lost 1; bases outside the gene matches: 4. Germline lookup yields CDR1 SQVTM and CDR2 ANQGSEA. CDR3 region: CSVAGQGDSGANVLTF. In DNA form, the CDR3 reads TGCAGCGTTGCAGGACAGGGGGATTCTGGGGCCAACGTCCTGACTTTC.

Ten or more counts support this clonotype. CDR3 region: CASSQPRLAGGRGDTQYF. CDR3 bases: TGCGCCAGCAGCCAACCCCGTCTAGCGGGGGGGAGGGGGGATACGCAGTATTTT. This rearrangement joins TRBV4-1 to TRBJ2-3; 12 bases map to TRBD2. The CDR3 runs 18 residues. The J segment lost 6 bases and the V segment lost 2 bases, leaving 12 bases of the junction unmatched. Germline lookup yields CDR1 MGHRA and CDR2 YSYEKL.

The chain combines TRBV9 with TRBJ2-3, with D perhaps matching TRBD1 (6 bases). The germline V gene has CDR1 SGDLS and CDR2 YYNGEE. CDR3 length: 15 residues. V dropped 6 bases and J dropped 4 bases, with 18 bases sitting between them. The CDR3 loop reads CASNPTGTVADTQYF. CDR3 DNA: TGTGCCAGCAACCCGACAGGTACCGTCGCAGATACGCAGTATTTT.

This clonotype was counted at least ten times. The rearrangement links TRBV20-1 to TRBJ2-3, with a tentative D call TRBD2 (5 bases). V was cut by 0 bases and J by 4 bases, with 14 bases left in between. The germline V gene has CDR1 DFQATT and CDR2 SNEGSKA (reference sequence). This CDR3 is built from 15 residues. The CDR3 DNA sequence: TGCAGTGCTAGAGATTTCGGGGTTCCAGCAGATACGCAGTATTTT. Protein: CSARDFGVPADTQYF.

This clonotype was detected ten times or more. The J gene is TRBJ2-7, the V gene TRBV5-1; a weak D match, TRBD2 (5 bases). Germline values: CDR1 SGHRS, CDR2 YFSETQ. Trimming removed 1 base at V and 6 bases at J, with 8 bases between. The CDR3 consists of 12 residues. CDR3 region: CASSLRGGEQYF. The CDR3 region has the DNA TGCGCCAGCAGCTTGCGGGGTGGCGAGCAGTACTTC. Complete variable domain (other parts from reference TRBV5-1 and TRBJ2-7): KAGVTQTPRYLIKTRGQQVTLSCSPISGHRSVSWYQQTPGQGLQFLFEYFSETQRNKGNFPGRFSGRQFSNSRSEMNVSTLELGDSALYLCASSLRGGEQYFGPGTRLTVT.

At least ten counts were recorded for this clonotype. V is TRBV28 and J is TRBJ2-3, with 7 bases aligning to TRBD1. The CDR3 spans 14 residues. Trimming cost V 3 bases and J 4 bases; bases outside gene matches: 4. Germline V gene sequence: CDR1 MDHEN, CDR2 SYDVKM. CDR3 DNA sequence: TGTGCCAGCAGTTTTGACAGGGCTGCAGATACGCAGTATTTT. Encoded protein: CASSFDRAADTQYF.

In this sample, this clonotype turned up a few times. The rearrangement links TRBV12-3 or TRBV12-4 to TRBJ2-3; D is undetermined. CDR3 length: 12 residues. V was trimmed by 0 bases and J by 5 bases, leaving 3 bases between them. The CDR3 coding sequence is TGTGCCAGCAGTTTAGCGCTAGATACGCAGTATTTT. Amino acids: CASSLALDTQYF.

This clonotype was counted many times. The V gene is TRBV3-1, the J gene TRBJ2-1; D perhaps matches TRBD2 (5 bases). V lost 2 bases and J 8 bases, leaving 13 bases between the germline ends. Looked up from germline, CDR1 is LGHDT and CDR2 is YNNKEL (reference sequence). The CDR3 contains 14 residues. CDR3 sequence (DNA): TGTGCCAGCAGCCAATATAAGGACGGGGATGAGCAGTTCTTC. This codes for CASSQYKDGDEQFF.

The sample holds a few counts of this clonotype. CDR3 in amino acids: CSAPTGWGGPDEQFF. The DNA for the CDR3 is TGCAGTGCCCCTACGGGGTGGGGGGGCCCCGATGAGCAGTTCTTC. The V call is TRBV20-1, the J call TRBJ2-1; TRBD2 might be the D (7 bases). There are 15 residues in the CDR3. Trimming left V 6 bases short and J 8 bases short, with 23 bases between. Germline CDR1 DFQATT, CDR2 SNEGSKA (reference sequence).

This clonotype appeared many times. The chain combines TRBV20-1 with TRBJ2-2; D is perhaps TRBD2 (6 bases). Deletions cut 3 bases from V and 5 bases from J, with 13 bases between. The CDR3 totals 14 residues. Looked up from germline, CDR1 is DFQATT and CDR2 is SNEGSKA (reference sequence). The CDR3 here is CSARGTPGTGELFF. CDR3 bases: TGCAGTGCTAGGGGGACTCCCGGGACCGGGGAGCTGTTTTTT.

This clonotype is a singleton in its sample. The chain carries TRBV5-1 and TRBJ2-6; 7 nucleotides match TRBD1. Germline lookup yields CDR1 SGHRS and CDR2 YFSETQ. The CDR3 covers 14 residues. The V and J ends lost 2 bases and 10 bases, in that order; junction bases with no gene match: 6. The DNA for the CDR3 is TGCGCCAGCAGCTTACCGACAGGGAAGAACGTCCTGACTTTC. Translating gives CASSLPTGKNVLTF.

This clonotype was picked up many times. The chain carries TRBV4-1 and TRBJ1-5; D gene ambiguous. Germline V gene sequence: CDR1 MGHRA, CDR2 YSYEKL. V was cut by 0 bases and J by 4 bases, with 10 bases left in between. There are 15 residues in the CDR3. DNA of the CDR3: TGCGCCAGCAGCCAAGATTACCCGGGAAATCAGCCCCAGCATTTT. Protein sequence: CASSQDYPGNQPQHF.

This clonotype was picked up many times. The chain has TRBV12-3 or TRBV12-4 and TRBJ2-5; 8 nucleotides match TRBD2. Trimming cost V 3 bases and J 6 bases; bases outside gene matches: 9. This CDR3 is built from 15 residues. CDR3 DNA: TGTGCCAGCAGTTTGTCAGCCGGGGGGGGACAGACCCAGTACTTC. The encoded protein is CASSLSAGGGQTQYF.

Ten or more counts support this clonotype. The chain employs TRBV20-1 and TRBJ1-5; D call uncertain. The CDR3 sequence is 13 residues long. Germline V gives CDR1 DFQATT, CDR2 SNEGSKA (reference sequence). V lost 5 bases and J lost 5, with 13 bases in between. CDR3 DNA: TGCAGTGCTGCGGACCGCTATGATCAGCCCCAGCATTTT. This sequence encodes CSAADRYDQPQHF.

The table lists this clonotype with many counts. V gene TRBV6-6 combines with J gene TRBJ1-2, with D maybe TRBD1 (6 bases). V shed 5 bases and J shed 8 bases, with 9 bases lying between them. The CDR3 extends over 11 amino acids. Germline values: CDR1 MNHNY, CDR2 SVGAGI (reference sequence). The DNA for the CDR3 is TGTGCCAGCAGTAGGGGGGACGGCTACACCTTC. This gives the protein CASSRGDGYTF.

In this sample, this clonotype turned up many times. The gene calls are TRBV29-1 and TRBJ2-1, with 8 bases aligning to TRBD2. V lost 7 bases, J lost 6 bases, and 8 bases stayed unmatched. The CDR3 spans 13 residues. Germline CDR1 reads SQVTM; CDR2 reads ANQGSEA. The CDR3 is CSGGLALINEQFF. In DNA form, the CDR3 reads TGCAGCGGCGGACTAGCCCTCATCAATGAGCAGTTCTTC.